This entry is about one T cell receptor beta chain. Antigen unknown. Among the 120 subjects of the validation cohort, separate from the approximately 700-subject first cohort, were the donors. TCRdb's table, derived via immunoSEQ multiplex PCR, lists solely in-frame clones and lacks some. The sample consists of tens of thousands of clones, approximately 96% of them appearing once. The CDR3 extends over 14 amino acids. The trim removed 1 base at V and 10 bases at J, leaving 8 bases unmatched. From germline, CDR1 is SGHRS and CDR2 YFSETQ. The data belong to a study of cytomegalovirus exposure and HLA in healthy donors. Findings of the study overall: Cytomegalovirus association was listed for 150 to 200 TCR beta chains. Reported results showed that the classifier diagnosed cytomegalovirus status with high specificity and sensitivity. There were some public TCRs occurring in many donors, but most TCR sequences were rare.

The source of this sequence is a man younger than 30 in good health and CMV-seronegative. The V call is TRBV5-1, the J call TRBJ2-1; 7 positions agree with TRBD2. The sample consisted of PBMCs. The CDR3 loop is CASSLPGLPAEQFF. For the CDR3, the DNA is TGCGCCAGCAGCTTGCCGGGACTACCAGCCGAGCAGTTCTTC.